Following are 21 T cell receptor beta chains from one sample sequenced in a study of post-analysis software for immune sequencing data. Findings of the study overall: The five TRBV segments detected at higher frequency in patients than in controls included TRBV5-6, TRBV5-1 and TRBV20-1.

Antigen specificity for these receptors is unknown. cDNA libraries of TCR beta carried unique molecular identifiers. Each CDR3 protein is one row after TCRdb ran MiXCR on the PCR reads. The table has 700,000 to 800,000 distinct CDR3 sequences, just under 30% seen once. The sequenced material came from blood. The origin of the receptors is a girl aged 5-17 years with multiple sclerosis.

The chain has TRBV7-2 and TRBJ2-5; D perhaps matches TRBD1 (5 bases). Germline CDR1 and CDR2: SGHTA and FQGNSA. V lost 6 bases and J 11 bases, leaving 19 bases between the germline ends. CDR3 length equals 13 residues. CDR3 sequence: CASSISRATEQYF. Written as DNA, the CDR3 is TGTGCCAGCAGTATCTCCAGGGCCACAGAGCAGTACTTC.

As regards this clonotype: Its ends do not fully match the called genes, so a read error is possible. V gene TRBV12-3 or TRBV12-4 combines with J gene TRBJ2-1, with TRBD2 matching over 7 bases. The CDR3 is 15 amino acids. The CDR3 loop is CASTVKRDVYNGQFF. CDR3 sequence (DNA): TGTGCCAGCACCGTCAAGCGGGACGTCTACAATGGGCAGTTCTTC.

The V gene is TRBV29-1, the J gene TRBJ2-5; D uncertain. Germline CDR1 reads SQVTM; CDR2 reads ANQGSEA. This CDR3 contains 13 residues. V lost 3 bases and J 2 bases, leaving 10 bases between the germline ends. CDR3 in DNA: TGCAGCGTTGATCGGCAGGAACAAGAGACCCAGTACTTC. This gives the protein CSVDRQEQETQYF.

Ten or more counts support this clonotype. V is TRBV20-1 and J is TRBJ2-7, with 9 bases matching TRBD1. The CDR3 length is 13 residues. Germline CDR1 and CDR2: DFQATT and SNEGSKA (reference sequence). V was clipped by 5 bases and J by 5 bases; unmatched bases: 7. The chain's CDR3 is CSASGTGLHEQYF. CDR3 coding DNA: TGCAGTGCTTCAGGGACAGGGCTCCACGAGCAGTACTTC.

This clonotype occurred many times. V and J are TRBV6-5 and TRBJ1-5; 8 positions agree with TRBD1. Per the germline V gene, CDR1 is MNHEY and CDR2 is SVGAGI. V shed 6 bases, J shed 2 bases, and the junction held 0 bases outside the gene matches. The CDR3 extends over 13 amino acids. CDR3 nucleotide sequence: TGTGCCAGCAGGACAGGGGGCAATCAGCCCCAGCATTTT. Translation gives CASRTGGNQPQHF.

This clonotype was counted between two and nine times. The genes are TRBV7-9 and TRBJ2-6; unclear D gene. Trimming cost V 4 bases and J 0 bases, with 13 bases left between them. Germline V gene lookup returns CDR1 SEHNR and CDR2 FQNEAQ (reference sequence). The CDR3 is 17 amino acids. CDR3 sequence reads: CASSSRAGGSGANVLTF. The CDR3 DNA reads as TGTGCCAGCAGCTCTCGGGCAGGTGGCTCTGGGGCCAACGTCCTGACTTTC. Full variable domain (outside the CDR3, taken from reference TRBV7-9 and TRBJ2-6): DTGVSQNPRHKITKRGQNVTFRCDPISEHNRLYWYRQTLGQGPEFLTYFQNEAQLEKSRLLSDRFSAERPKGSFSTLEIQRTEQGDSAMYLCASSSRAGGSGANVLTFGAGSRLTVL.

This clonotype appeared a few times. V and J are TRBV15 and TRBJ1-2, with D unclear. Looked up from germline, CDR1 is LNHNV and CDR2 is YYDKDF (reference sequence). V lost 3 bases, J lost 7 bases, and 12 bases lay in between. This CDR3 contains 13 residues. In DNA, the CDR3 is TGTGCCACCAGCAGGGGTTGGGAGAGTGGCTACACCTTC. This translates into CATSRGWESGYTF.

This clonotype was detected only a few times. The chain is built from TRBV5-1 and TRBJ1-2, with 10 nucleotides matching TRBD1. The CDR3 sequence is 14 residues long. Germline trimming cut 5 bases from V and 7 bases from J; bases unmatched to any gene: 8. Germline V gives CDR1 SGHRS, CDR2 YFSETQ. The CDR3 loop is CASRPRQGASGYTF. The DNA for the CDR3 is TGCGCCAGCAGGCCGCGACAGGGGGCGAGTGGCTACACCTTC.

V is TRBV24-1 and J is TRBJ2-3; D unresolved. V was pared by 4 bases and J by 2 bases, with 6 bases between. From germline, CDR1 is KGHDR and CDR2 SFDVKD. The CDR3 runs 13 residues. In DNA, the CDR3 is TGTGCCACCAGTGACCCCAACACAGATACGCAGTATTTT. Translation: CATSDPNTDTQYF.

For the CDR3, the DNA is TGTGCCAGCAGCCATTCCGGGGCGGGGCGAGCCTCCTACGAGCAGTACTTC. This translates into CASSHSGAGRASYEQYF. V gene TRBV3-1 combines with J gene TRBJ2-7, with D possibly TRBD2 on 6 matching bases. V gave up 3 bases and J gave up 0 bases, with 18 bases separating them. The CDR3 totals 17 residues. Germline CDR1 is LGHDT and CDR2 is YNNKEL (reference sequence).

This clonotype was recorded a few times. The chain recombines TRBV20-1 with TRBJ2-1; 16 nucleotides agree with TRBD2. Germline CDR1 DFQATT, CDR2 SNEGSKA (reference sequence). This CDR3 region has 17 residues. Trimming took 5 bases from V and 0 from J; bases not matched to a gene: 4. CDR3 sequence reads: CSARGLAGGLSYNEQFF. The CDR3 nucleotides read TGCAGTGCTCGGGGACTAGCGGGAGGGCTCTCCTACAATGAGCAGTTCTTC.

This chain links TRBV5-6 with TRBJ2-1; D may correspond to TRBD1 or TRBD2 (5 bases each). The last part of the DNA fits TRBJ2-7 better; the J call may be wrong. Germline lookup yields CDR1 SGHDT and CDR2 YYEEEE. This CDR3 has 14 residues. The CDR3 bases are TGTGCCAGCAGCTTGGAAAGGGGAGCCGAGGAGCAGTACTTC. Translated: CASSLERGAEEQYF.

This clonotype was counted at least ten times. The V gene is TRBV6-4, the J gene TRBJ2-3; either TRBD1 or TRBD2 may fit D (5 bases each). Germline V gene sequence: CDR1 MRHNA, CDR2 SNTAGT. V was shortened by 2 bases and J by 1 base, with 10 bases between the two germline ends. This CDR3 region has 15 residues. For the CDR3, the DNA is TGTGCCAGCAGTGACACTCCGGGACGCACAGATACGCAGTATTTT. Translated: CASSDTPGRTDTQYF.

This clonotype was seen a handful of times. The rearrangement links TRBV6-1 to TRBJ2-7; 8 nucleotides agree with TRBD1. J was trimmed by 6 bases and V by 6 bases; bases with no gene match: 10. Germline V gives CDR1 MNHNS, CDR2 SASEGT. CDR3 length: 14 amino acids. CDR3 bases: TGTGCCAGCAGCCTGGACAGGGTCGTTCGCGAGCAGTACTTC. Its translation: CASSLDRVVREQYF.

The V call is TRBV6-5, the J call TRBJ1-5; TRBD1 might be the D (6 bases). CDR3 length: 13 residues. V was shortened by 2 bases and J by 5 bases, with 7 bases between the two germline ends. Germline V lookup: CDR1 MNHEY, CDR2 SVGAGI. CDR3 nucleotide sequence: TGTGCCAGCAGTTACAGGGGGTATCAGCCCCAGCATTTT. Its protein product is CASSYRGYQPQHF.

Only a few counts were recorded for this clonotype. This sequence joins TRBV6-6 and TRBJ1-1; maybe TRBD1 (5 bases). Per the germline V gene, CDR1 is MNHNY and CDR2 is SVGAGI (reference sequence). The CDR3 extends over 15 amino acids. V was pared by 0 bases and J by 0 bases, with 8 bases between. CDR3: CASSYSGGLNTEAFF. The CDR3 DNA is TGTGCCAGCAGTTACTCGGGGGGGTTGAACACTGAAGCTTTCTTT.

The V gene is TRBV28, the J gene TRBJ2-5; 7 bases line up with TRBD2. Trimming at V came to 9 bases and at J to 0 bases, leaving 7 bases not matched to a gene. The germline CDR1 and CDR2 sequences are MDHEN and SYDVKM. The CDR3 consists of 14 residues. CDR3 sequence reads: CASGRGTDQETQYF. The CDR3 DNA reads TGTGCCAGTGGGCGGGGGACCGACCAAGAGACCCAGTACTTC.

V is TRBV24-1 and J is TRBJ1-2, with D maybe TRBD1 (5 bases). CDR3 length equals 14 residues. Trimming removed 2 bases at V and 7 bases at J, with 13 bases between. The germline V gene encodes CDR1 KGHDR and CDR2 SFDVKD. DNA for the CDR3: TGTGCCACCAGTGATTCGCCGGGACGTTCTGGCTACACCTTC. Translating gives CATSDSPGRSGYTF.

The J gene is TRBJ2-2, the V gene TRBV12-3 or TRBV12-4; 7 bases match TRBD1. CDR3 length equals 14 residues. The V gene end was trimmed by 6 bases and the J gene end by 4 bases; junction bases not matched to a gene: 5. Written as DNA, the CDR3 is TGTGCCAGCAGCCGACAGGGTGCCACCGGGGAGCTGTTTTTT. The encoded protein is CASSRQGATGELFF.

The V gene is TRBV20-1, the J gene TRBJ1-1; TRBD1 matches 9 bases. The V segment lost 0 bases and the J segment 8 bases; nucleotides outside the gene matches: 13. The CDR3 sequence is 16 residues long. CDR1 is DFQATT, CDR2 SNEGSKA, per germline (reference sequence). The CDR3 region is CSARDRGSQGAREAFF. CDR3 in DNA: TGCAGTGCTAGAGATCGGGGCTCACAGGGGGCAAGAGAAGCTTTCTTT.

V gene TRBV7-2 combines with J gene TRBJ1-5; 12 nucleotides line up with TRBD1. Germline V CDR1 and CDR2: SGHTA, FQGNSA. Unmatched junction bases numbered 3, after V lost 1 base and J lost 2 bases. The CDR3 covers 17 residues. The CDR3 nucleotides are TGTGCCAGCAGCTTAGTAGGGACAGGGGGCGGCAATCAGCCCCAGCATTTT. It translates to CASSLVGTGGGNQPQHF. The full variable domain, completed using reference TRBV7-2 and TRBJ1-5, is GAGVSQSPSNKVTEKGKDVELRCDPISGHTALYWYRQSLGQGLEFLIYFQGNSAPDKSGLPSDRFSAERTGGSVSTLTIQRTQQEDSAVYLCASSLVGTGGGNQPQHFGDGTRLSIL.